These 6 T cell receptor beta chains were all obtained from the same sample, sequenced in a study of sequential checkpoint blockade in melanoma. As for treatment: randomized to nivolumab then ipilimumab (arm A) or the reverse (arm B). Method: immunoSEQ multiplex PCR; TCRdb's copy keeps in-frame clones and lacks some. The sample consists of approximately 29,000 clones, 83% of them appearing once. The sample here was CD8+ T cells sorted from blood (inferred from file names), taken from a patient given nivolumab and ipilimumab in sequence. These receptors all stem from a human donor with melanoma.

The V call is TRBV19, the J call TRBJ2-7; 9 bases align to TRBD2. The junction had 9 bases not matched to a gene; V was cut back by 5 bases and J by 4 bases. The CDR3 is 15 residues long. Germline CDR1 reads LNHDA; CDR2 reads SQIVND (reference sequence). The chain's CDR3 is CASSAVAGGYYEQYF. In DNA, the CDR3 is TGTGCCAGTAGTGCTGTCGCGGGAGGGTATTACGAGCAGTACTTC.

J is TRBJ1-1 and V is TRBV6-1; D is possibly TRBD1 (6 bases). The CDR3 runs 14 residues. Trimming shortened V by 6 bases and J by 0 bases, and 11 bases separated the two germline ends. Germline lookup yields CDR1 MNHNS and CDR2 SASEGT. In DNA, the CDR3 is TGTGCCAGCAGGTACAGGGATGTGAACACTGAAGCTTTCTTT. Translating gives CASRYRDVNTEAFF.

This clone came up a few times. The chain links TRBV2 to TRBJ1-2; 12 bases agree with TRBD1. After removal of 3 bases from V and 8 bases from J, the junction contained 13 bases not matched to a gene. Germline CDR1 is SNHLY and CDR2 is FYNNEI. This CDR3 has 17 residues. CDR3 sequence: CASSEIGGDRGLWGYTF. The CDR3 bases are TGTGCCAGCAGTGAGATTGGAGGGGACAGGGGGCTCTGGGGCTACACCTTC.

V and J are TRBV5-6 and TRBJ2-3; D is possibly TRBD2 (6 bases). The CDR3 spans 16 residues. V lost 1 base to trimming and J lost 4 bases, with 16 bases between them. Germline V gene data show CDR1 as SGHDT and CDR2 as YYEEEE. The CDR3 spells CASSLRDSALADTQYF. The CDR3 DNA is TGTGCCAGCAGCTTGCGGGACTCCGCCTTGGCAGATACGCAGTATTTT.

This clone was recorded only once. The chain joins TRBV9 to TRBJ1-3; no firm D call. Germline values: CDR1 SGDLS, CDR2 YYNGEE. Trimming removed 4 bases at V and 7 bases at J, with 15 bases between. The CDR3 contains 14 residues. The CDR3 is CASSKEEGFNTIYF. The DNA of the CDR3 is TGTGCCAGCAGCAAAGAGGAGGGTTTTAACACCATATATTTT.

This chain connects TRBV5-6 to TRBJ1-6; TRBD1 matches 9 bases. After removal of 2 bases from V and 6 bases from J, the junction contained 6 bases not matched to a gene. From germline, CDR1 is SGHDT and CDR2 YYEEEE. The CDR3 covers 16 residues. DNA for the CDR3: TGTGCCAGCAGCTTTAAACAGGGGGCTAGTAATTCACCCCTCCACTTT. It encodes CASSFKQGASNSPLHF.